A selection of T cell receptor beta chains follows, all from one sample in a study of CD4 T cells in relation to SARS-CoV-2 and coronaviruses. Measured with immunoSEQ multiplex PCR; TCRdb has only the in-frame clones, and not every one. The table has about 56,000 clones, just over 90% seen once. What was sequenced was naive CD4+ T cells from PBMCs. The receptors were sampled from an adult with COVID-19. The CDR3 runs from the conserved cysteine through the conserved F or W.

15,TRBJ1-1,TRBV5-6,CASSRLDRDNTEAFF
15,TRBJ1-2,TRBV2,CASSESLGGDLGYTF
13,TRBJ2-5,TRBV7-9,CASSTTRIVTQYF
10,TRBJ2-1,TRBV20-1,CSATNNEQFF
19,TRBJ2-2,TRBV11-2,CASRKGAGGRLTNTGELFF
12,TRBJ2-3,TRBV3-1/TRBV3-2,CASSPATDTQYF
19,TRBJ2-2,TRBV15,CATSRGFSKGGVDTGELFF
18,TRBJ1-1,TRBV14,CASSQDPYLGQWNTEAFF
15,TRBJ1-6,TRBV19,CASSVRQGPNSPLHF
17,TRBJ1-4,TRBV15,CATSRGKTVTTNEKLFF
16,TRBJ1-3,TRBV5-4,CASSFFAGWSGNTIYF
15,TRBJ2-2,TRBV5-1,CASSFTSGVTGELFF
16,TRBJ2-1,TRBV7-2,CASSPLRGVAYNEQFF
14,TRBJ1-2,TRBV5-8,CASSLRTQDYGYTF
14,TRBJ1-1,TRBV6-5,CASSYATGNTEAFF
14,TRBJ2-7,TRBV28,CASRGTGGPREQYF
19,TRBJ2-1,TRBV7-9,CASSWSASGSQTSYNEQFF
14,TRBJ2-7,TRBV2,CASSVGGRVGKQYF
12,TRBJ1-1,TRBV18,CASSHGTGEAFF
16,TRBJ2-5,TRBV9,CASSARTSGLQETQYF
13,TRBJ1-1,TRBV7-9,CASSFSRDSEAFF
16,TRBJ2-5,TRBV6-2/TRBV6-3,CASSKRRGSGQETQYF
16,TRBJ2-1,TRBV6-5,CASSYSGTSDYNEQFF
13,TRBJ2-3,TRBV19,CASSTGFPDTQYF
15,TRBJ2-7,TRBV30,CAWSSLRGLAGVLYF
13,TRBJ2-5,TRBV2,CASRGRGLETQYF
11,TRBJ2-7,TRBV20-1,CSAARAYEQYF
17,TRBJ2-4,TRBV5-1,CASSSDPSGSWGNIQYF
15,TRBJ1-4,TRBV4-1,CASSPIQSLVEKLFF
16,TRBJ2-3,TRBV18,CASSREILADTDTQYF
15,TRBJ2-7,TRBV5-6,CASSGSGRNSHEQYF
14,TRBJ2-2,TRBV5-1,CASSLGDGTGELFF
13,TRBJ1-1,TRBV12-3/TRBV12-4,CASTRDRNTEAFF
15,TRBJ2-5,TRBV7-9,CASSLAAAPQETQYF
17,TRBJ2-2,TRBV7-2,CASSLTGSRADTGELFF
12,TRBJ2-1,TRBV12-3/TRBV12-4,CASSLGLNEQFF
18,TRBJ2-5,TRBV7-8,CASSFDLPGWGVQETQYF
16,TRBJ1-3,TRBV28,CASTPGDVSSGNTIYF
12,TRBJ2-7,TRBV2,CASSGWGAEQYF
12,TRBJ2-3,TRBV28,CASQESTDTQYF
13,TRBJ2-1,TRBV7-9,CASSNMYTHEQFF